These 32 T cell receptor beta chains originate from one sample sequenced in a study of control samples from healthy donors and cancer patients. Some clones are missing from TCRdb's copy, which holds only in-frame ones; the method was immunoSEQ multiplex PCR. The sample yields about 130,000 clones, approximately 92% seen once. What was sequenced was PBMCs. These receptors came from a man older than 75 with head and neck cancer.

This rearrangement joins TRBV3-1 (or the pseudogene TRBV3-2) to TRBJ2-5; the D is unclear. The CDR3 covers 11 residues. V was cut by 2 bases and J by 7 bases, with 5 bases left in between. Germline CDR1 LGHDT, CDR2 YNNKEL (reference sequence). CDR3 nucleotide sequence: TGTGCCAGCAGCCAATTAGGGACCCAGTACTTC. Translated, it gives CASSQLGTQYF.

The rearrangement links TRBV6-5 to TRBJ2-7; no clear D gene. The CDR3 is 13 amino acids. CDR1 is MNHEY, CDR2 SVGAGI, per germline. The germline V and J ends were trimmed by 3 bases and 2 bases, with 8 bases remaining between them. CDR3 coding DNA: TGTGCCAGCAGTTATGGGATCACCTACGAGCAGTACTTC. Translated: CASSYGITYEQYF.

This clone has a single count. This chain joins TRBV4-3 and TRBJ1-6; D gene uncertain. Trimming took off 0 bases at V and 5 bases at J, with 8 bases between the two ends. Germline lookup yields CDR1 LGHNA and CDR2 YSLEER. The CDR3 is 15 residues long. As DNA, the CDR3 is TGCGCCAGCAGCCAAGATAGGCTAGATAATTCACCCCTCCACTTT. Translation gives CASSQDRLDNSPLHF.

This clone was seen a single time. The V call is TRBV4-1, the J call TRBJ1-2; D call uncertain. Germline V CDR1 and CDR2: MGHRA, YSYEKL. The CDR3 totals 16 residues. V was pared by 0 bases and J by 12 bases, with 23 bases between. CDR3 loop: CASSQDFPRHPTIHTF. CDR3 coding DNA: TGCGCCAGCAGCCAAGATTTCCCCCGACACCCGACAATCCACACCTTC.

In DNA, the CDR3 is TGCGCCAGCAACCGAGGACAGGGGGGAACTGAAGCTTTCTTT. This sequence encodes CASNRGQGGTEAFF. The chain joins TRBV5-1 to TRBJ1-1, with 10 bases fitting TRBD1. V shed 6 bases and J 5 bases; nucleotides not matched to a gene: 7. The CDR3 is 14 amino acids. Germline-derived CDR1 and CDR2 are SGHRS and YFSETQ.

DNA for the CDR3: TGTGCCAGCAGGTGGGGCGGCTCCTACAATGAGCAGTTCTTC. Translating gives CASRWGGSYNEQFF. The chain uses TRBV27 and TRBJ2-1, with D perhaps TRBD1 (5 bases). CDR3 size: 14 residues. Germline V gene data show CDR1 as MNHEY and CDR2 as SMNVEV (reference sequence). V was shortened by 6 bases and J by 0 bases, with 9 bases between the two germline ends.

The chain employs TRBV15 and TRBJ1-4; TRBD1 agrees at 7 bases. V lost 4 bases, J lost 2 bases, and 10 bases stayed unmatched. The germline gives CDR1 LNHNV, CDR2 YYDKDF (reference sequence). CDR3 length: 17 amino acids. The CDR3 protein is CATSTRQGWSTNEKLFF. CDR3 DNA: TGTGCCACCAGCACCCGACAGGGTTGGTCCACTAATGAAAAACTGTTTTTT.

The V call is TRBV14, the J call TRBJ2-7; weak D call: TRBD1 (5 bases). V dropped 4 bases and J dropped 3 bases, with 10 bases sitting between them. Germline loops: CDR1 SGHDN, CDR2 FVKESK. The CDR3 loop spans 13 amino acids. This chain's CDR3 is CASSLKTVYEQYF. The CDR3, as DNA: TGTGCCAGCAGCCTGAAGACAGTCTACGAGCAGTACTTC.

The rearrangement joins TRBV19 to TRBJ1-1; D unclear. This CDR3 is built from 18 residues. Trimming removed 5 bases from V and 1 base from J, with 23 bases in between. The V gene's germline CDR1 is LNHDA and CDR2 SQIVND (reference sequence). The CDR3 region has the DNA TGTGCCAGTAGTCTCCCGACCGAAAAGCAGACCCAGAACACTGAAGCTTTCTTT. This sequence encodes CASSLPTEKQTQNTEAFF.

The V and J genes are TRBV6-5 and TRBJ1-2, with TRBD1 matching 7 bases. The CDR3 contains 16 residues. Losses at the gene ends were 2 bases for V and 5 bases for J; bases not matched to a gene: 11. The germline CDR1 and CDR2 sequences are MNHEY and SVGAGI. As DNA, the CDR3 is TGTGCCAGCAGTTACAGGATCGGCAGGGGGAGGTATGGCTACACCTTC. It codes for CASSYRIGRGRYGYTF.

V and J are TRBV29-1 and TRBJ1-5; D is uncertain. V was pared by 4 bases and J by 3 bases, with 7 bases between. In germline, CDR1 is SQVTM, CDR2 ANQGSEA. The CDR3 spans 12 residues. Here the CDR3 DNA reads TGCAGCGTTGGGGCAGACAATCAGCCCCAGCATTTT. Translating it yields CSVGADNQPQHF.

Turning to this clone: Different DNA sequences within this sample yield the same CDR3. The J gene is TRBJ2-7, the V gene TRBV19; the D is unclear. CDR3 length: 13 residues. Germline V CDR1 and CDR2: LNHDA, SQIVND (reference sequence). The V end was cut by 6 bases, the J end by 0 bases, with 9 bases between. The CDR3 nucleotides are TGTGCCAGTAGCCGCAAGAGCTCCTACGAGCAGTACTTC. Its protein is CASSRKSSYEQYF. The whole variable domain, remainder taken from reference TRBV19 and TRBJ2-7, is DGGITQSPKYLFRKEGQNVTLSCEQNLNHDAMYWYRQDPGQGLRLIYYSQIVNDFQKGDIAEGYSVSREKKESFPLTVTSAQKNPTAFYLCASSRKSSYEQYFGPGTRLTVT.

This sequence joins TRBV5-1 and TRBJ1-6; D possibly corresponds to TRBD1 (5 bases). Germline CDR1 is SGHRS and CDR2 is YFSETQ. Trimming took off 2 bases at V and 12 bases at J, with 18 bases between the two ends. The CDR3 covers 15 residues. The CDR3 DNA is TGCGCCAGCAGCTTCGGGGGGTCCTTTATGGAACCCCTCCACTTT. Its translation: CASSFGGSFMEPLHF.

The chain is built from TRBV10-2 and TRBJ2-1; D is possibly TRBD1 (5 bases). The CDR3 length is 13 residues. V was clipped by 8 bases and J by 10 bases, with 18 bases between them. Germline V lookup: CDR1 WSHSY, CDR2 SAAADI. The CDR3 protein is CASVGQYTNEQFF. In nucleotides, the CDR3 is TGCGCCAGCGTGGGGCAGTACACAAACGAGCAGTTCTTC.

The chain joins TRBV11-2 to TRBJ2-7, with 11 bases lining up with TRBD2. J gave up 6 bases and V 6 bases, and 7 bases lay outside the gene matches. The CDR3 runs 14 residues. In germline, CDR1 is SGHAT, CDR2 FQNNGV. CDR3 sequence: CASRRLAGPGEQYF. CDR3 DNA sequence: TGTGCCAGCAGGCGACTAGCGGGGCCAGGCGAGCAGTACTTC. The full variable domain, its missing parts supplied by reference TRBV11-2 and TRBJ2-7, is EAGVAQSPRYKIIEKRQSVAFWCNPISGHATLYWYQQILGQGPKLLIQFQNNGVVDDSQLPKDRFSAERLKGVDSTLKIQPAKLEDSAVYLCASRRLAGPGEQYFGPGTRLTVT.

V and J are TRBV5-1 and TRBJ2-2; D remains unclear. This CDR3 has 16 residues. V lost 3 bases and J lost 0, with 12 bases in between. Germline V gives CDR1 SGHRS, CDR2 YFSETQ. The CDR3 nucleotides read TGCGCCAGCAGCTCAGCAGAGAAAGCGAACACCGGGGAGCTGTTTTTT. Residues: CASSSAEKANTGELFF. The full variable domain, completed using reference TRBV5-1 and TRBJ2-2, is KAGVTQTPRYLIKTRGQQVTLSCSPISGHRSVSWYQQTPGQGLQFLFEYFSETQRNKGNFPGRFSGRQFSNSRSEMNVSTLELGDSALYLCASSSAEKANTGELFFGEGSRLTVL.

This sequence joins TRBV5-4 and TRBJ2-7; D is tentatively TRBD1 or TRBD2 (5 bases each). The CDR3 runs to 14 residues. V dropped 0 bases and J dropped 3 bases, with 10 bases sitting between them. Germline V gives CDR1 SGHNT, CDR2 YYREEE (reference sequence). CDR3: CASSLAVGDYEQYF. As DNA, the CDR3 is TGTGCCAGCAGCTTGGCGGTGGGGGACTACGAGCAGTACTTC.

The chain links TRBV7-2 to TRBJ2-5; 10 nucleotides line up with TRBD2. In germline, CDR1 is SGHTA, CDR2 FQGNSA. V dropped 3 bases and J dropped 4; count of bases not matched to a gene: 5. The CDR3 is made up of 15 amino acids. The CDR3 DNA reads TGTGCCAGCAGCTTCCAGCGGGGGGGCGGAGAGACCCAGTACTTC. Translation gives CASSFQRGGGETQYF.

V is TRBV29-1 and J is TRBJ1-4; D is unresolved. CDR1 and CDR2 (germline): SQVTM, ANQGSEA. There are 13 residues in the CDR3. The V end was cut by 4 bases, the J end by 3 bases, with 9 bases between. In nucleotides, the CDR3 is TGCAGCGTTGCCGGGGTGCCTAATGAAAAACTGTTTTTT. Its translation is CSVAGVPNEKLFF.

The chain has TRBV4-1 and TRBJ2-7; D is unresolved. Trimming cost V 0 bases and J 4 bases, with 10 bases left between them. Germline values: CDR1 MGHRA, CDR2 YSYEKL. This CDR3 contains 14 residues. The CDR3 sequence is CASSQDNRFYEQYF. CDR3 nucleotides: TGCGCCAGCAGCCAAGATAATCGATTTTACGAGCAGTACTTC.

J is TRBJ2-5 and V is TRBV6-2 or TRBV6-3; D gene uncertain. Trimming removed 4 bases at V and 9 bases at J, with 9 bases between. Germline V gene lookup returns CDR1 MNHEY and CDR2 SVGEGT. This CDR3 is built from 11 residues. The CDR3 sequence is CASSSTEAQYF. The CDR3 DNA reads TGTGCCAGCAGTTCTACCGAGGCCCAGTACTTC.

This chain links TRBV5-5 with TRBJ1-2, with 8 bases aligning to TRBD1. The ends lost 2 bases at V and 4 bases at J; junction bases unmatched: 7. Germline CDR1 SGHKS, CDR2 YYEKEE (reference sequence). CDR3 length equals 15 residues. The CDR3 region is CASSLPGQGPYGYTF. In nucleotides, the CDR3 is TGTGCCAGCAGCTTACCCGGACAGGGCCCCTATGGCTACACCTTC.

The rearrangement joins TRBV4-1 to TRBJ1-2; 7 bases map to TRBD1. Trimming removed 4 bases from V and 3 bases from J; junction bases left unmatched: 8. This CDR3 contains 15 residues. Germline lookup yields CDR1 MGHRA and CDR2 YSYEKL. The CDR3: CASSLSQGGDYGYTF. The CDR3 nucleotides are TGCGCCAGCAGCCTAAGTCAAGGGGGCGACTATGGCTACACCTTC.

This sequence joins TRBV4-3 and TRBJ2-7, with no clear D. CDR1 and CDR2 (germline): LGHNA, YSLEER. V was trimmed by 5 bases and J by 3 bases, leaving 11 bases between them. The CDR3 has 13 residues. CDR3 in amino acids: CASSYKRLYEQYF. The CDR3 DNA reads as TGCGCCAGCAGCTACAAGCGCCTCTACGAGCAGTACTTC.

The rearrangement links TRBV18 to TRBJ2-7; D remains ambiguous. The CDR3 has 12 residues. The V gene lost 5 bases and the J gene lost 3 bases, with 8 bases spanning the gap. Looked up from germline, CDR1 is KGHSH and CDR2 is LQKENI. The CDR3 loop reads CASSSLHYEQYF. The CDR3, as DNA: TGTGCCAGCTCATCCCTACACTACGAGCAGTACTTC.

J is TRBJ1-4 and V is TRBV28, with D possibly TRBD1 on 5 matching bases. The V end was cut by 4 bases, the J end by 8 bases, with 11 bases between. Germline CDR1 and CDR2: MDHEN and SYDVKM. The CDR3 has 13 residues. In DNA, the CDR3 is TGTGCCAGCAGTTCCAGACAGAGGGAAAAACTGTTTTTT. It yields the protein CASSSRQREKLFF.

The J gene is TRBJ2-7, the V gene TRBV11-2, with D unresolved. Germline V gives CDR1 SGHAT, CDR2 FQNNGV. Trimming took 5 bases from V and 1 from J, leaving 18 bases between them. CDR3 length: 16 residues. In nucleotides, the CDR3 is TGTGCCAGCAGCCCCCGGCCCGCAGGCCCTTCCTACGAGCAGTACTTC. It is translated as CASSPRPAGPSYEQYF.

The rearrangement joins TRBV19 to TRBJ2-5; D may be TRBD2 (5 bases). CDR1 and CDR2 from the germline V gene are LNHDA and SQIVND (reference sequence). This CDR3 is 13 amino acids long. With 5 bases removed from V and 5 bases from J, the gap between germline ends came to 12 bases. CDR3 sequence reads: CASSPGRPETQYF. For the CDR3, the DNA is TGTGCCAGTAGTCCGGGGAGACCGGAGACCCAGTACTTC.

DNA for the CDR3: TGTGCCATCAGTGAGTCGCTAGGGGGCCGGGAAAAACTGTTTTTT. This codes for CAISESLGGREKLFF. V gene TRBV10-3 combines with J gene TRBJ1-4; TRBD1 aligns across 7 bases. Germline values: CDR1 ENHRY, CDR2 SYGVKD. Unmatched junction bases numbered 6, after V lost 0 bases and J lost 8 bases. CDR3 length equals 15 residues.

This chain uses TRBV19 with TRBJ1-1; 12 nucleotides agree with TRBD1. Trimming took 6 bases from V and 8 from J; bases not matched to a gene: 7. Looked up from germline, CDR1 is LNHDA and CDR2 is SQIVND (reference sequence). The CDR3 is made up of 14 amino acids. CDR3 region: CASSKMGTGGEAFF. The CDR3 DNA reads TGTGCCAGTAGCAAAATGGGGACAGGGGGCGAAGCTTTCTTT.

This clone was recorded once. The chain has TRBV7-9 and TRBJ2-1, with D hard to call. The CDR3 is 15 residues long. Germline CDR1 and CDR2: SEHNR and FQNEAQ (reference sequence). The V gene lost 6 bases and the J gene lost 0 bases, with 12 bases spanning the gap. In DNA form, the CDR3 reads TGTGCCAGCAGACCATACTTCAGCTCCTACAATGAGCAGTTCTTC. It yields the protein CASRPYFSSYNEQFF.

The V call is TRBV11-2, the J call TRBJ1-5, with D maybe TRBD1 (5 bases). CDR1 is SGHAT and CDR2 is FQNNGV in the germline V gene. This CDR3 is 14 amino acids long. V shed 3 bases and J shed 5 bases, with 11 bases lying between them. DNA for the CDR3: TGTGCCAGCAGCTTTACGGGGGTTTATCAGCCCCAGCATTTT. This gives the protein CASSFTGVYQPQHF.